The entry below gives a single TCR beta chain sequence along with its context. The antigen is unknown. The sample's time point: sample taken at primary tumor resection. Whole RNA, isolated from tumor, nontumor lung or frozen PBMC, was sequenced without prior sorting. The source of the sample is a study of spatial heterogeneity in lung cancer. Germline trimming cut 4 bases from V and 2 bases from J; bases unmatched to any gene: 4. This CDR3 has 16 amino acids. CDR1 is LNHDA and CDR2 is SQIVND in the germline V gene (reference sequence). The presence of a unique molecular identifier marked each TCR cDNA molecule. TCRdb used MiXCR to reprocess the 5' RACE reads, holding one entry per CDR3 protein. The sample lists tens of thousands of distinct CDR3 sequences, around 12% occurring once. Overall study findings and caveats: Ubiquitous, expanded tumor-derived TCRs were more frequently observed in blood at resection than at follow-up.

The chain is built from TRBV19 and TRBJ2-4, with 11 bases that match TRBD1. The material sequenced was PBMCs, taken at surgery. The sequence was obtained from a male donor with early-stage non-small cell lung cancer. The CDR3 nucleotides read TGTGCCAGTAGTACACGGACAGGGGGCTCCAAAAACATTCAGTACTTC. Translated, it gives CASSTRTGGSKNIQYF.